This TCR beta chain was retrieved from a study of T cell responses to AZD1222 COVID-19 vaccine (dated by TCRdb to the early 2020s). For the study in its entirety: A total of over 230 trial participants underwent TCR sequencing, of whom 207 received two doses of AZD1222 and about 25 received two doses of the MenACWY control vaccine. Enrollment into the trials was organized by age into subgroups of 18-55, 56-69 and 70-plus years, and those subgroups contained around 150, 28 and 57 TCR-sequenced participants, respectively.

This clone was seen more than once but under ten times. What this receptor recognizes is not known. Base qualities are not provided; no much larger clone lies one nucleotide away. The CDR3 regions of human TCRbeta chains were subjected to immunosequencing. The paper's data handling went like this. TCRs in the repertoires were compared against a reference library of SARS-CoV-2-specific TCRs that had been generated with the MIRA antigen-specificity platform. Breadth meant the fraction of unique TCRs that were SARS-CoV-2-associated, whereas depth meant the fraction of total T cells that were SARS-CoV-2-associated. Each spike-specific TCR was assigned to its reactive spike region and to a CD4 or CD8 class using the MIRA data. Log10-transformed breadth and depth values were compared by one-way ANOVA with Sidak's multiple comparisons tests. What TCRdb holds here is the immuneACCESS table cut down to in-frame rearrangements. Part of the clones is not present; checked against another copy, under half of the missing clones reflect an unresolved V gene, and the others are unexplained. That table supplies the V and J calls and clone size; D and trimming were determined from the DNA. The sample contains 100,000 to 150,000 clones, about nine tenths of them found a single time. The ten largest clonotypes hold 0.85% to 1.2% of the sample.

Interpreted using the paper, the time point label stands for: about 28 days (+/-7) after the second vaccine dose. AZD1222 recipients with second doses at about 4 weeks or about 12 weeks were pooled, because spike-specific TCR depth and breadth did not differ between schedules. Vaccinee samples came from UK trials COV001 and COV002, including a single-blind randomized controlled phase 2/3 trial of AZD1222 (ChAdOx1 nCoV-19) in healthy adults. Trial participant PBMC samples were collected at day 0 and day 28 after the second dose for TCRbeta chain sequencing. The investigation overall reported the following: After two AZD1222 doses, both the breadth and the depth of spike-specific TCRs were significantly higher than at day 0 and than in MenACWY recipients. In the small 56-69-year group, the increase in depth fell short of significance, most likely because of low power. CD4 TCRs associated with the vaccine covered the entire spike protein, and the dominant responses were in regions 160-218 and 743-854. Reportedly, close to half of the unique spike-specific TCRs recognized epitopes lying outside the regions that are mutated in the B.1.351 and B.1.1.7 variants. Because no day 14 peak-response samples were available, repertoires were characterized only after the peak T cell response. Only a handful of AZD1222 recipients were SARS-CoV-2 seropositive at baseline, limiting conclusions about previously exposed vaccinees. Participants were mostly white British, with more females than males. The authors suggested clonal diversity may have been underestimated.

The germline V gene (reference sequence) yields LNHDA for CDR1 and SQIVND for CDR2. The junction carries 9 bases between V and J, which are trimmed by 3 bases and 4 bases respectively. The CDR3, from cysteine to phenylalanine, totals 13 residues. CDR3 DNA is the only sequence kept; it has 39 bases, read in frame from the first base. The origin of this receptor is an adult who received the AZD1222 COVID-19 vaccine. The rearranged segments are TRBV19 and TRBJ1-1; there is no confident call for the D gene. The specimen was peripheral blood, collected 28 days after the second AZD1222 dose. The DNA sequence is given as TGTGCCAGTAGTATCGAACGCCTCACTGAAGCTTTCTTT. Its protein reads: CASSIERLTEAFF.